This T cell receptor (beta chain) was sequenced for a study of beta chain features in type 1 diabetes. Study summary: Patients shared similar age, gender and cell yields with healthy donors. Overall study findings and caveats: Here, the possible influence of HLA type (on TCRB rearrangement) remained unresolved. PCR might show a preference for shorter templates, equally across patients and controls. TCRB CDR3 length was moderately but significantly reduced in all four CD4+ subsets of Type 1 diabetes patients. The naive, central memory and Treg TCRB repertoires showed an apparent similarity that was greater among patients than among healthy donors.

On this clone itself: The target antigen is unknown.

Every isolated RNA sample was fully reverse transcribed, so sequencing captured expressed TCRB transcripts. Using immunoSEQ multiplex PCR, the repertoire was profiled, and TCRdb retains in-frame clones only, with some absent. The sample has under 300,000 clones, more than 11% seen once. In germline, CDR1 is SGHNT, CDR2 YYREEE (reference sequence). Trimming took off 3 bases at V and 3 bases at J, with 9 bases between the two ends. CDR3 size: 13 residues. The sequencing sample was made of naive CD4+ T cells from blood. The sequence came from a man aged 25-45 years with type 1 diabetes. The chain joins TRBV5-4 to TRBJ1-2, with D perhaps TRBD1 (6 bases). In DNA, the CDR3 is TGTGCCAGCAGCTCCAGGACAGACTATGGCTACACCTTC. This translates into CASSSRTDYGYTF.